These 4 T cell receptor beta chains share one sample of origin, sequenced in a study of blood T cell repertoires in COVID-19 (dated by TCRdb to the early 2020s). Library prep was done by the immunoSEQ multiplex PCR assay. The table comes from immuneACCESS by way of TCRdb, which keeps in-frame sequences with V and J called. Part of the clones is missing from these tables; in studies checked, under half for an unresolved V gene and the rest for unknown reasons. Here the sample has hundreds of thousands of clones; roughly four fifths occur a single time. Less than 5.5% of the sample is in the top ten clones. Sequencing was carried out using PBMCs or T cells enriched from blood (not recorded which). The receptor set was obtained from a man between 35 and 55 years old who had been exposed to COVID-19.

J is TRBJ2-7 and V is TRBV27; TRBD2 matches 10 bases. The CDR3 contains 15 residues. After removal of 4 bases from V and 4 bases from J, the junction contained 7 bases not matched to a gene. Germline-derived CDR1 and CDR2 are MNHEY and SMNVEV (reference sequence). CDR3 DNA sequence: TGTGCCAGCAGTTCACTAGCGGGACCTAGTTACGAGCAGTACTTC. Its protein product is CASSSLAGPSYEQYF.

The rearrangement links TRBV5-1 to TRBJ2-5, with 8 bases fitting TRBD1. CDR3 length: 16 amino acids. The J segment lost 4 bases and the V segment lost 0 bases, leaving 8 bases of the junction unmatched. CDR1 is SGHRS and CDR2 is YFSETQ in the germline V gene. CDR3 nucleotides: TGCGCCAGCAGCTTGGGGGTAGGACAGGGAGGAGAGACCCAGTACTTC. This sequence encodes CASSLGVGQGGETQYF.

This chain joins TRBV6-5 and TRBJ1-1, with D perhaps TRBD1 (5 bases). Looked up from germline, CDR1 is MNHEY and CDR2 is SVGAGI. V lost 2 bases to trimming and J lost 11 bases, with 15 bases between them. The CDR3 spans 13 residues. CDR3 in amino acids: CASSYNPGQWAFF. Written as DNA, the CDR3 is TGTGCCAGCAGTTACAATCCAGGGCAGTGGGCTTTCTTT.

The rearrangement uses TRBV7-9 and TRBJ2-1; 11 nucleotides match TRBD2. Germline V gene lookup returns CDR1 SEHNR and CDR2 FQNEAQ (reference sequence). V trimming: 5 bases; J trimming: 7 bases; junction bases outside the gene matches: 7. The CDR3 consists of 15 residues. CDR3 sequence: CASSPGGLAVNEQFF. For the CDR3, the DNA is TGTGCCAGCAGCCCAGGGGGACTAGCGGTAAATGAGCAGTTCTTC. The full variable domain, rest sourced from reference TRBV7-9 and TRBJ2-1, is DTGVSQNPRHKITKRGQNVTFRCDPISEHNRLYWYRQTLGQGPEFLTYFQNEAQLEKSRLLSDRFSAERPKGSFSTLEIQRTEQGDSAMYLCASSPGGLAVNEQFFGPGTRLTVL.